This record concerns one T cell receptor (beta chain) sequence. There are a few counts of this clonotype. Its antigen is still unknown. No qualities accompany the bases; no much larger clone lies one base away. The sample is drawn from a study of response to subunit inactivated influenza vaccine (dated by TCRdb to the late 2010s). For context, the study as a whole: The study used deep quantitative T cell receptor repertoire profiling to track responses to a trivalent subunit inactivated influenza vaccine. General findings and caveats noted by the study authors: The authors suggested that each seasonal influenza vaccination may recruit only a limited number of new T cells.

V drops 4 bases and J drops 5 bases, leaving 13 bases in between. Measured from the cysteine to the phenylalanine, the CDR3 is 13 residues long. The retained sequence is limited to the CDR3, 39 bases, with the frame set at the first base. CDR1 and CDR2 are drawn from the germline V gene: SGDLS, YYNGEE. Library generation was performed with RT-PCR. Sequencing relied on an Illumina HiSeq 2500. The public reads were reprocessed in TCRdb via fastp at Q25 and MiXCR, keeping in-frame beta chains. Entries are consolidated by CDR3 protein sequence, retaining the most common genes and DNA. This sample is represented by around 490,000 distinct CDR3 sequences; 6.5% to 8% of them were singletons. In total, the top ten clones hold under 15% of the sample.

The receptor comes from a man between 50 and 70 years old who received an inactivated influenza vaccine. Donor details come from another sample of the same person, matched by shared clones. The sample consisted of PBMCs from blood, taken roughly 24 months after vaccination. Recombination linked TRBV9 to TRBJ2-7, with no reliable assignment of the D segment. Here the CDR3 is given as CASSFSLTDEQYF. The nucleotides read TGTGCCAGCAGCTTTTCTCTTACGGACGAGCAGTACTTC.